This is a list of T cell receptor beta chains from one sample in a study of cytomegalovirus exposure and HLA in healthy donors. Some clones are missing from TCRdb's copy, which holds only in-frame ones; the method was immunoSEQ multiplex PCR. Of more than 300,000 clones detected, roughly 90% appear once; the ten largest clones hold approximately 0.8%. Input material: PBMCs. The receptors stem from a woman between 18 and 30 years old in good health and CMV-seronegative. Both conserved end residues are part of each CDR3. The D gene is left open where the match is weak. Clone size is shown for a subset of rows, as once, few, many or a class of expanded clone.

TRBV9,TRBD1,.,TRBJ1-1,CASSVGDSYTEAFF,TGTGCCAGCAGCGTAGGGGACAGTTACACTGAAGCTTTCTTT
TRBV9,TRBD1,.,TRBJ2-2,CASSASPGQGIGSGELFF,TGTGCCAGCAGCGCATCACCGGGACAGGGGATTGGGAGCGGGGAGCTGTTTTTT
TRBV28,TRBD1,.,TRBJ1-5,CASSLWDRAKGNQPQHF,TGTGCCAGCAGTTTATGGGACAGGGCGAAAGGCAATCAGCCCCAGCATTTT
TRBV19,.,.,TRBJ2-6,CASSIEPNGVSGANVLTF,TGTGCCAGTAGTATAGAGCCGAATGGAGTCTCTGGGGCCAACGTCCTGACTTTC
TRBV5-1,.,many,TRBJ1-2,CASSVTTGNYGYTF,TGCGCCAGCAGCGTAACGACAGGAAACTATGGCTACACCTTC
TRBV1,.,.,TRBJ2-2,CTSSPPLGELFF,TGCACCAGCAGCCCCCCCCTTGGGGAGCTGTTTTTT
TRBV30,.,.,TRBJ1-2,CAWSAPGGGNYGYTF,TGTGCCTGGAGTGCCCCCGGGGGGGGGAACTATGGCTACACCTTC
TRBV6-1,TRBD2,.,TRBJ2-7,CASSEYASGRAFGYEQYF,TGCGCCAGCAGTGAATACGCTAGCGGGAGGGCCTTCGGGTACGAGCAGTACTTC
TRBV28,TRBD2,.,TRBJ2-7,CASIAGGGYEQYF,TGTGCCAGCATAGCGGGAGGTGGCTACGAGCAGTACTTC
TRBV19,.,.,TRBJ1-1,CASNPDRRTEAFF,TGTGCCAGTAACCCCGACAGGCGTACTGAAGCTTTCTTT
TRBV28,.,.,TRBJ2-1,CASSPRRGGYNEQFF,TGTGCCAGCAGCCCGAGGAGGGGGGGCTACAATGAGCAGTTCTTC
TRBV18,.,.,TRBJ2-7,CASSPGFTSYEQYF,TGTGCCAGCTCACCGGGCTTCACCTCCTACGAGCAGTACTTC
TRBV7-2,TRBD2,.,TRBJ2-3,CASSLVFLSGRRTDTQYF,TGTGCCAGCAGCTTAGTATTCTTGAGCGGGAGGCGCACAGATACGCAGTATTTT
TRBV5-1,TRBD2,.,TRBJ2-7,CASREGGGIYEQYF,TGCGCCAGCAGGGAGGGCGGGGGTATTTACGAGCAGTACTTC
TRBV11-3,.,.,TRBJ2-7,CASSPRGLGTSYEQYF,TGTGCCAGCAGCCCCCGAGGGTTAGGAACCTCCTACGAGCAGTACTTC
TRBV18,TRBD1,.,TRBJ1-1,CASSPRDGTANTEAFF,TGTGCCAGCTCACCGAGAGATGGGACAGCGAACACTGAAGCTTTCTTT
TRBV2,TRBD1,.,TRBJ1-6,CASTRTGGTNSPLHF,TGTGCCAGCACCCGGACAGGGGGTACTAATTCACCCCTCCACTTT
TRBV7-9,.,once,TRBJ2-7,CASSLPRGNDEQYF,TGTGCCAGCAGCTTACCCAGGGGAAACGACGAGCAGTACTTC
TRBV6-5,TRBD1,few,TRBJ1-6,CASSRDRGNSPLHF,TGTGCCAGCAGTCGGGACAGGGGCAATTCACCCCTCCACTTT
TRBV2,.,.,TRBJ2-2,CASSEAGGGTGELFF,TGTGCCAGCAGTGAAGCGGGGGGAGGTACCGGGGAGCTGTTTTTT
TRBV4-2,TRBD1,.,TRBJ1-1,CASSQGAPAYRGNTEAFF,TGTGCCAGCAGCCAAGGGGCCCCCGCCTACAGGGGGAACACTGAAGCTTTCTTT
TRBV7-9,.,.,TRBJ2-7,CASSPAGSIYEQYF,TGTGCCAGCAGCCCGGCGGGGTCCATTTACGAGCAGTACTTC
TRBV6-1,.,few,TRBJ1-6,CASEGRFDSPLHF,TGTGCCAGCGAGGGCCGGTTCGATTCACCCCTCCACTTT
TRBV2,TRBD2,.,TRBJ2-1,CASSPTSGSYNEQFF,TGTGCCAGCAGTCCTACTAGCGGGAGCTACAATGAGCAGTTCTTC
TRBV27,.,.,TRBJ2-1,CASSLNLYNEQFF,TGTGCCAGCAGTTTAAATCTTTACAATGAGCAGTTCTTC
TRBV28,.,.,TRBJ2-2,CASSSSTTLLGTGELFF,TGTGCCAGCAGTTCTTCAACGACCCTTCTCGGGACCGGGGAGCTGTTTTTT
TRBV5-1,.,.,TRBJ2-1,CASRVSPTAGDEQFF,TGCGCCAGCAGGGTTTCCCCCACAGCCGGGGATGAGCAGTTCTTC
TRBV15,TRBD1,.,TRBJ2-1,CATSKDRSSYNEQFF,TGTGCCACCAGCAAGGACAGGAGCTCCTACAATGAGCAGTTCTTC
TRBV4-1,TRBD1,.,TRBJ1-1,CASSQGQGVENTEAFF,TGCGCCAGCAGCCAAGGACAGGGGGTGGAGAACACTGAAGCTTTCTTT
TRBV28,TRBD1,.,TRBJ2-3,CASSFPGTGGADTQYF,TGTGCCAGCAGTTTTCCCGGGACAGGGGGCGCAGATACGCAGTATTTT
TRBV6-5,TRBD1,.,TRBJ2-7,CASRGTGRGYEQYF,TGTGCCAGCAGGGGGACAGGGCGGGGTTACGAGCAGTACTTC
TRBV2,.,.,TRBJ2-7,CASDAGTYEQYF,TGTGCCAGTGACGCGGGAACCTACGAGCAGTACTTC
TRBV6-5,.,.,TRBJ1-5,CASRPGGVNQPQHF,TGTGCCAGCAGACCCGGCGGGGTTAATCAGCCCCAGCATTTT
TRBV10-3,.,.,TRBJ1-2,CASWQGRINGYTF,TGTGCCTCCTGGCAGGGGCGTATTAATGGCTACACCTTC
TRBV13,.,.,TRBJ2-2,CASSEGANTGELFF,TGTGCCAGCAGCGAGGGGGCGAACACCGGGGAGCTGTTTTTT
TRBV27,.,.,TRBJ2-1,CASSLPGIYNEQFF,TGTGCCAGCAGTTTACCAGGGATCTACAATGAGCAGTTCTTC
TRBV28,.,.,TRBJ2-7,CASTPGGFYEQYF,TGTGCCAGCACCCCTGGGGGGTTTTACGAGCAGTACTTC
TRBV27,TRBD1,.,TRBJ1-4,CASSQYPGTGANEKLFF,TGTGCCAGCAGCCAATATCCCGGGACAGGGGCTAATGAAAAACTGTTTTTT
TRBV6-1,.,.,TRBJ1-1,CASSGQVNTEAFF,TGTGCCAGCAGTGGACAGGTAAACACTGAAGCTTTCTTT
TRBV7-9,.,.,TRBJ2-3,CASSPYEFTVKSTDTQYF,TGTGCCAGCAGCCCCTATGAGTTCACGGTTAAGAGCACAGATACGCAGTATTTT
TRBV6-5,TRBD1,.,TRBJ1-5,CASSRQGGNQPQHF,TGTGCCAGCAGTCGACAGGGTGGCAATCAGCCCCAGCATTTT
TRBV27,.,.,TRBJ2-7,CASSLGRGTYEQYF,TGTGCCAGCAGTTTAGGTCGGGGAACCTACGAGCAGTACTTC